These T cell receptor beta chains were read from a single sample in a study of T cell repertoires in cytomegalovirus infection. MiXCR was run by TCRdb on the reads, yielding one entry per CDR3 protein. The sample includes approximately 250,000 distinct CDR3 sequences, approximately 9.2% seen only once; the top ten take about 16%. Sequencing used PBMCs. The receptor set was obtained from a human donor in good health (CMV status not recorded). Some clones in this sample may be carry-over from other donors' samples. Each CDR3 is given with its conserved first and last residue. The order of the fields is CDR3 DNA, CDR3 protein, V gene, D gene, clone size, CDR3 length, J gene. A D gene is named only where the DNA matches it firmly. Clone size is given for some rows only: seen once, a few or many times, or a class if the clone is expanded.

TGTGCCATCAGTGAGTCGGACGGGGGCCATCAGCCCCAGCATTTT	CAISESDGGHQPQHF	TRBV10-3	-	few	15	TRBJ1-5
TGTGCCAGCAGCTTCCCCCGGGGTGGGCCGAACAATGAGCAGTTCTTC	CASSFPRGGPNNEQFF	TRBV7-9	-	many	16	TRBJ2-1
TGTGCCACGGGGACAGGGGAGTACACTGAAGCTTTCTTT	CATGTGEYTEAFF	TRBV7-9	TRBD1	many	13	TRBJ1-1
TGTGCCAGCACCCTTATCAGTCAGGGAGGGCCTTACGAGCAGTACTTC	CASTLISQGGPYEQYF	TRBV27	TRBD2	many	16	TRBJ2-7
TGTGCCAGCAGACGAGAAGGGGTGACCTACGAGCAGTACTTC	CASRREGVTYEQYF	TRBV6-2/TRBV6-3	-	many	14	TRBJ2-7
TGTGCCAGCAGCTCGCCGGGGGGTAGCGGGAGAGCTAGGGGGAATGAGCAGTTCTTC	CASSSPGGSGRARGNEQFF	TRBV7-2	TRBD2	many	19	TRBJ2-1
TGTGCCAGCAGTTCAACTCCCCTTGGGACAGATACGCAGTATTTT	CASSSTPLGTDTQYF	TRBV7-2	-	many	15	TRBJ2-3
TGTGCCACCAGTGGCCCAGCGGGGGGGTCAGAGCAGTTCTTC	CATSGPAGGSEQFF	TRBV24-1	TRBD2	many	14	TRBJ2-1
TGTGCCAGCACCCAGGAGGGCGGTGGGTTCCTCGCGGGAGGCCTGAAGGAGGCCCAGTACTTC	CASTQEGGGFLAGGLKEAQYF	TRBV6-6	TRBD2	-	21	TRBJ2-5
TGCAGCGTTGAAGAGTCCCCCACAGATACGCAGTATTTT	CSVEESPTDTQYF	TRBV29-1	-	-	13	TRBJ2-3
TGTGCCAGCAGCTCTCAAGGGGGGACTAGCGGAGTCGGTGGGGCCAAAAACATTCAGTACTTC	CASSSQGGTSGVGGAKNIQYF	TRBV7-2	TRBD2	many	21	TRBJ2-4
TGTGCCAGCAGCCAAGTAGCGTGGCGAACCCACAGCACACACTACGAGCAGTACTTC	CASSQVAWRTHSTHYEQYF	TRBV14	-	-	19	TRBJ2-7
TGTGCCAGCAGCTACATAGCGGGAGGGCCGGGAAATGAGCAGTTCTTC	CASSYIAGGPGNEQFF	TRBV7-8	TRBD2	-	16	TRBJ2-1
TGTGCCAGCAGCTCAAGGACAGGGAGCACAGATACGCAGTATTTT	CASSSRTGSTDTQYF	TRBV7-8	TRBD1	few	15	TRBJ2-3
TGTGCCAGCAGCCCTCGTAGCGGGGGGGAGGAAGAAAACATTCAGTACTTC	CASSPRSGGEEENIQYF	TRBV4-2	TRBD2	-	17	TRBJ2-4
TGTGCCAGCAGCTTAAACAGACCCAACACTGAAGCTTTCTTT	CASSLNRPNTEAFF	TRBV7-2	-	many	14	TRBJ1-1
TGTGCCAGCAGTTACCTGAGGGGCAACGAAGCTTTCTTT	CASSYLRGNEAFF	TRBV6-2/TRBV6-3	-	few	13	TRBJ1-1
TGCGCCAGCAGCCAAGATCGGACAGGGGTCAACGAGCAGTACTTC	CASSQDRTGVNEQYF	TRBV4-3	TRBD1	many	15	TRBJ2-7
TGCGCCAGCAGCCAAGATAGGGGACAGAACACTGAAGCTTTCTTT	CASSQDRGQNTEAFF	TRBV4-3	-	many	15	TRBJ1-1
TGTGCCAGCAAGGATAGCGGGGGGGCCCCCTACGAGCAGTACTTC	CASKDSGGAPYEQYF	TRBV2	TRBD2	-	15	TRBJ2-7
TGTGCCACCGCCGACGGAGACCAAGAGACCCAGTACTTC	CATADGDQETQYF	TRBV7-7	-	many	13	TRBJ2-5
TGTGCCAGCAGCTTAACCGGGACAGGGGGAGGAAACACCATATATTTT	CASSLTGTGGGNTIYF	TRBV7-2	TRBD1	many	16	TRBJ1-3
TGTGCCAGCAGTCCAGGGGGGGATGGCAATCAGCCCCAGCATTTT	CASSPGGDGNQPQHF	TRBV27	TRBD1	-	15	TRBJ1-5
TGTGCCAGCAGCTTAGGCAGCGCGCTAGCCAAAAACATTCAGTACTTC	CASSLGSALAKNIQYF	TRBV11-2	-	many	16	TRBJ2-4
TGTGCCAGCAGCTTAGGGCTTCCTTCTGCCTCGAGCTCCTACGAGCAGTACTTC	CASSLGLPSASSSYEQYF	TRBV7-2	-	many	18	TRBJ2-7
TGTGCCAGCAGCTCGACTAGCGGGGGCCTGGATACGCAGTATTTT	CASSSTSGGLDTQYF	TRBV5-4	TRBD2	-	15	TRBJ2-3
TGTGCCAGCACCATACGGGAAGGGAATCAGCCCCAGCATTTT	CASTIREGNQPQHF	TRBV2	-	many	14	TRBJ1-5
TGTGCCAGCGGGGCAGGGATTCCCTACGAGCAGTACTTC	CASGAGIPYEQYF	TRBV28	-	few	13	TRBJ2-7
TGTGCCAGCAGCTTAGGGCCAGGAAAGGGGGCTTTCTTT	CASSLGPGKGAFF	TRBV7-2	-	many	13	TRBJ1-1
TGTGCCAGCAGCGGGGCCGGGGCGCAAGAGACCCAGTACTTC	CASSGAGAQETQYF	TRBV7-2	-	many	14	TRBJ2-5
TGTGCCAGCAGCCCGCAGGGGCAATTAAGGAGGACTGAAGCTTTCTTT	CASSPQGQLRRTEAFF	TRBV14	-	-	16	TRBJ1-1
TGCAGTGCTAGTCCGGGACAGCCCTACGAGCAGTACTTC	CSASPGQPYEQYF	TRBV20-1	TRBD1	-	13	TRBJ2-7
TGTGCCAGCAGCTTAGCTCGGTGGCAGCTAACAAATACAGATACGCAGTATTTT	CASSLARWQLTNTDTQYF	TRBV7-2	-	many	18	TRBJ2-3
TGTGCCATCAGCGGCCAGACAGGGACCTACGAGCAGTACTTC	CAISGQTGTYEQYF	TRBV10-3	TRBD1	many	14	TRBJ2-7
TGTGCCACCGGAACAGGAGACTTCTATGGCTACACCTTC	CATGTGDFYGYTF	TRBV10-3	-	many	13	TRBJ1-2
TGTGCCAGCAAAGGAAGGGGGGGGTCACATTCGGACGTTCGGAGAGAGACCCAGTACTTC	CASKGRGGSHSDVRRETQYF	TRBV6-1	-	-	20	TRBJ2-5
TGTGCCAGCAGCTCCGCGCTAGCTGGTACCGGGGAGCTGTTTTTT	CASSSALAGTGELFF	TRBV7-2	-	many	15	TRBJ2-2
TGTGCCAGCAGTTACTCGGCAGGGATATCCTACGAGCAGTACTTC	CASSYSAGISYEQYF	TRBV6-2/TRBV6-3	-	many	15	TRBJ2-7
TGTGCCAGCAGCTGGAGGGCCGACCCCTCGGATACGCAGTATTTT	CASSWRADPSDTQYF	TRBV5-5	-	few	15	TRBJ2-3
TGTGCCAGCAGCTTAGGAATGGGTGATGGCTACACCTTC	CASSLGMGDGYTF	TRBV7-2	-	many	13	TRBJ1-2
TGTGCCAGCAGCTTCCCCGACAAGGGTTTTTACGAGCAGTACTTC	CASSFPDKGFYEQYF	TRBV28	-	many	15	TRBJ2-7
TGTGCCAGCAGCCCGAGGGGGATAGGCTATGAGCAGTTCTTC	CASSPRGIGYEQFF	TRBV5-8	-	-	14	TRBJ2-1
TGTGCCAGCAGCCAAGGACAGGGGCAGAATTCACCCCTCCACTTT	CASSQGQGQNSPLHF	TRBV14	TRBD1	many	15	TRBJ1-6
TGTGCCAGCAGCCCCTTCGACGGTTCCTTTAAAGCTTTCTTT	CASSPFDGSFKAFF	TRBV5-5	-	many	14	TRBJ1-1